The present TCR beta chain was sequenced within a study of shared clonotypes between healthy human individuals. Regarding this clone: One junction end disagrees with the germline gene, perhaps due to a read error.

Germline CDR1 and CDR2: SGHNT and YYREEE (reference sequence). CDR3 length: 15 residues. CD45RO negativity and positive selection for CCR7 defined naive CD8 cells, a population that excluded terminally differentiated effector memory CD45RA+ cells. Sorted-subset replicate PCR reactions contained 200 to 250 ng DNA, corresponding to tens of thousands of T cell genomes. Here immunoSEQ multiplex PCR was the method, and the copy in TCRdb shows in-frame clones only, minus some. The sample has hundreds of thousands of clones; approximately 95% are singletons. V gene TRBV5-4 combines with J gene TRBJ2-3, with TRBD2 as a possible D gene (6 bases). The sample comprised naive CD8+ T cells sorted from blood. This TCR was sampled from a young woman in good health. CDR3 sequence (DNA): TGCGCCAGCAGCCACGGCCTGGGGGAGGCAGATACGCAGTATTTT. Translation gives CASSHGLGEADTQYF.